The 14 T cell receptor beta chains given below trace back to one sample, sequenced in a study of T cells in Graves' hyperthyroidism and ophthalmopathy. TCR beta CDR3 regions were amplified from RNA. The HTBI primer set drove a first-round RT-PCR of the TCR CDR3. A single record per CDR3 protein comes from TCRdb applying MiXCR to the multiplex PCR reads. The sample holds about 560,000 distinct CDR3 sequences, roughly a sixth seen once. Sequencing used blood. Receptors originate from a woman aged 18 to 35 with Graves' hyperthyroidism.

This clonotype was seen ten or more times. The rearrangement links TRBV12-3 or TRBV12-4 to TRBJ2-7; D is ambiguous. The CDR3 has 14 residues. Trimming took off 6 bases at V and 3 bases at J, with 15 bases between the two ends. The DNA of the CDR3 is TGTGCCAGCAGCCGTATTGAAGGCAGCTACGAGCAGTACTTC. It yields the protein CASSRIEGSYEQYF.

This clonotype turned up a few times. In DNA form, the CDR3 reads TGTGCCATCAGGCCGGACTGGTCCTACGAGCAGTACTTC. Residues: CAIRPDWSYEQYF. This chain links TRBV10-3 with TRBJ2-7; D may be TRBD2 (5 bases). Trimming pared 6 bases from V and 1 base from J, leaving 10 bases between. This CDR3 is built from 13 residues. The germline gives CDR1 ENHRY, CDR2 SYGVKD.

CDR3 coding DNA: TGCAGTGCCCGGAGGACAGGGTTGGTTTCACCCCTCCACTTT. Encoded protein: CSARRTGLVSPLHF. The V and J genes are TRBV20-1 and TRBJ1-6, with 8 bases matching TRBD1. With 6 bases clipped from V and 9 bases from J, the junction kept 10 bases outside the gene matches. This CDR3 is 14 amino acids long. CDR1 and CDR2 from the germline V gene are DFQATT and SNEGSKA (reference sequence).

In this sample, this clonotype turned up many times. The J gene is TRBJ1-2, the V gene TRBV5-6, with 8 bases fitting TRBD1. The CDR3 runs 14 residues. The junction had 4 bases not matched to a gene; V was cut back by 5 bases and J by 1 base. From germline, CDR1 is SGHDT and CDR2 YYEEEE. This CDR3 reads CASSTDRGNYGYTF. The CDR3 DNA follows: TGTGCCAGCAGTACCGACAGGGGTAACTATGGCTACACCTTC.

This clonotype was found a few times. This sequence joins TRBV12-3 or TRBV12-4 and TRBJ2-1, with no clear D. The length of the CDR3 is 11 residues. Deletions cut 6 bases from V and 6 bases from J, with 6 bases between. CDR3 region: CASRGFNEQFF. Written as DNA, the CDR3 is TGTGCCAGCAGAGGTTTCAATGAGCAGTTCTTC.

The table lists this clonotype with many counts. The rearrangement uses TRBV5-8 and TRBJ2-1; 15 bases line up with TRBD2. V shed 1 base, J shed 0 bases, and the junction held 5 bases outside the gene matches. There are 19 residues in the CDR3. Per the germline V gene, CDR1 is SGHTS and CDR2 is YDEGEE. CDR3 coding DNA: TGTGCCAGCAGCTTGTTGGGACTAGCGGGGGGCCTCTCCTACAATGAGCAGTTCTTC. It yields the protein CASSLLGLAGGLSYNEQFF.

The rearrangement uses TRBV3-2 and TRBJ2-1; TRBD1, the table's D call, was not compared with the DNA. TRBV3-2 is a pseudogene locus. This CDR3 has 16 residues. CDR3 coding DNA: TGTGCCAGCAGCCTCCGGGACAGGGAGGCCGGGAGGGAGCAGTTCTTC. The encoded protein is CASSLRDREAGREQFF.

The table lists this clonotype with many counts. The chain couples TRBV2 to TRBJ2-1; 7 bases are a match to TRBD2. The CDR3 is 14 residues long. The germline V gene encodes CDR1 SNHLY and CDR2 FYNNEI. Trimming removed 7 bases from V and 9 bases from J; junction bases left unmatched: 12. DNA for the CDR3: TGTGCCAGCATCAAGGACTTAGCGGGCATTGAGCAGTTCTTC. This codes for CASIKDLAGIEQFF. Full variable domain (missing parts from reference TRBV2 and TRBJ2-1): EPEVTQTPSHQVTQMGQEVILRCVPISNHLYFYWYRQILGQKVEFLVSFYNNEISEKSEIFDDQFSVERPDGSNFTLKIRSTKLEDSAMYFCASIKDLAGIEQFFGPGTRLTVL.

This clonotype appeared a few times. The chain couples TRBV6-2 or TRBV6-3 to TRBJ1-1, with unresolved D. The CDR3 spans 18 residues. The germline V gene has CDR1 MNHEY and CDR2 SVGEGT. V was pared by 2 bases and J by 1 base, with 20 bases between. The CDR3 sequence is CASSYLLQAILGNTEAFF. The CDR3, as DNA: TGTGCCAGCAGTTACCTTCTCCAGGCTATCCTAGGGAACACTGAAGCTTTCTTT.

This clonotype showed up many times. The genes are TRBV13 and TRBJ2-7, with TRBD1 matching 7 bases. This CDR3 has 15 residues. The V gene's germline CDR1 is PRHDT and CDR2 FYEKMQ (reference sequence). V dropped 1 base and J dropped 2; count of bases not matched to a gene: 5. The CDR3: CASSLEGQNAYEQYF. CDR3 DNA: TGTGCCAGCAGCTTAGAGGGACAGAACGCCTACGAGCAGTACTTC.

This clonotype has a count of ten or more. The CDR3: CASSFRLRDIEQFF. In DNA, the CDR3 is TGTGCCAGCAGTTTTAGGCTGAGGGACATTGAGCAGTTCTTC. The V and J genes are TRBV12-3 or TRBV12-4 and TRBJ2-1, with D possibly being TRBD1 (6 bases). V lost 3 bases and J 9 bases, leaving 15 bases between the germline ends. This CDR3 has 14 amino acids.

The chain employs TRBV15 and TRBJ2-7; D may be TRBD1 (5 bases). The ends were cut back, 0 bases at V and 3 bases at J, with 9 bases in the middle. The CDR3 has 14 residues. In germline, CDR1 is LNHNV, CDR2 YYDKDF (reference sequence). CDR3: CATSREGVNYEQYF. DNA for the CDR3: TGTGCCACCAGCAGAGAAGGGGTGAACTACGAGCAGTACTTC.

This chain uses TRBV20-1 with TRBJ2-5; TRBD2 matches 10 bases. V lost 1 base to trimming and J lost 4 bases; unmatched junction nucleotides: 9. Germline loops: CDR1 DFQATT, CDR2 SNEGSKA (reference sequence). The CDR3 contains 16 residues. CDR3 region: CSARVLTSGILETQYF. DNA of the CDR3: TGCAGTGCTAGAGTGTTAACTAGCGGGATATTAGAGACCCAGTACTTC.

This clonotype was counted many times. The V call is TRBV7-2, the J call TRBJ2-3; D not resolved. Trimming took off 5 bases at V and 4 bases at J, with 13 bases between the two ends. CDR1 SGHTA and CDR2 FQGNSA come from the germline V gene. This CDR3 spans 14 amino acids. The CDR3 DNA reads TGTGCCAGCAGCCGGTCCCAGATGTCAGATACGCAGTATTTT. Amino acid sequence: CASSRSQMSDTQYF.